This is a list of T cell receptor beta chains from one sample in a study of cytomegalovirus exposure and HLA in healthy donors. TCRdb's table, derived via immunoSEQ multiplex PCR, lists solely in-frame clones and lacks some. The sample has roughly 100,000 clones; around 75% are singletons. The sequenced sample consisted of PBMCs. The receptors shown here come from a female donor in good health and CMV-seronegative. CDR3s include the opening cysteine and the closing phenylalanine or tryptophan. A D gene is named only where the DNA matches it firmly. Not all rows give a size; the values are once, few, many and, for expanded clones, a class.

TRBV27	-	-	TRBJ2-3	CASSTHSRNTDTQYF	TGTGCCAGCAGTACACACTCGAGGAACACAGATACGCAGTATTTT
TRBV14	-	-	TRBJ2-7	CASSQKRGLDYEQYF	TGTGCCAGCAGCCAAAAGCGAGGACTTGACTACGAGCAGTACTTC
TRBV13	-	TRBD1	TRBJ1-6	CASSPKTGPQSPLHF	TGTGCCAGCAGCCCCAAGACAGGGCCGCAATCACCCCTCCACTTT
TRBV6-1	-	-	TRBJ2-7	CASSDGSPYEQYF	TGTGCCAGCAGTGATGGTAGCCCCTACGAGCAGTACTTC
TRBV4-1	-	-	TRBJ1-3	CASSQAAGTIYF	TGCGCCAGCAGCCAAGCAGCGGGCACCATATATTTT
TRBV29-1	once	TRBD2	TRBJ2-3	CSVETSGSPSTDTQYF	TGCAGCGTTGAGACTAGCGGGAGCCCTAGCACAGATACGCAGTATTTT
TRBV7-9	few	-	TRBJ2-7	CASSFAGDLYEQYF	TGTGCCAGCAGCTTTGCAGGGGACCTCTACGAGCAGTACTTC
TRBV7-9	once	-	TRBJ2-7	CASSLFPSSYEQYF	TGTGCCAGCAGCTTATTTCCTAGCTCCTACGAGCAGTACTTC
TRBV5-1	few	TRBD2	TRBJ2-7	CASSLNQGTGGYEQYF	TGCGCCAGCAGCTTGAATCAAGGGACGGGGGGTTACGAGCAGTACTTC
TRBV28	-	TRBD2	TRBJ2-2	CASSFSSGRGELFF	TGTGCCAGCAGTTTTTCCAGCGGGAGGGGGGAGCTGTTTTTT
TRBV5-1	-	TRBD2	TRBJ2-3	CASSLVSGMHTDTQYF	TGCGCCAGCAGCTTGGTTAGCGGGATGCATACAGATACGCAGTATTTT
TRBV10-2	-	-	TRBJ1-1	CASSESTREGTEAFF	TGCGCCAGCAGTGAGTCGACTCGGGAGGGAACTGAAGCTTTCTTT
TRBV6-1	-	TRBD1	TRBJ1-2	CASTGDRANYGYTF	TGTGCCAGCACCGGGGACAGGGCGAACTATGGCTACACCTTC
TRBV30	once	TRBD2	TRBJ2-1	CAWSMLAGGKGNEQFF	TGTGCCTGGAGTATGCTAGCGGGAGGAAAAGGGAATGAGCAGTTCTTC
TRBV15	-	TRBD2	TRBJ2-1	CATSYSGAEQFF	TGTGCCACCAGCTATAGCGGGGCTGAGCAGTTCTTC
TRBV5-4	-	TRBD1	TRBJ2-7	CASSLDRGREQYF	TGTGCCAGCAGCTTAGACAGGGGGCGCGAGCAGTACTTC
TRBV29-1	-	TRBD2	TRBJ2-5	CSVAGTSGRGGETQYF	TGCAGCGTCGCCGGGACTAGCGGGAGAGGCGGAGAGACCCAGTACTTC